What follows are 17 T cell receptor beta chains derived from one specimen sequenced in a study of cytomegalovirus exposure and HLA in healthy donors. The PCR was carried out with 60 Vbeta primers and 13 Jbeta primers. Libraries were prepared by immunoSEQ multiplex PCR; TCRdb keeps only in-frame clonotypes and omits some of them. There are about 160,000 clones in the sample; about 72% occur only once, and roughly 2.1% lies in the top ten. What was sequenced was PBMCs. These TCRs come from a man in his fifties or sixties in good health and CMV-seropositive.

The V gene is TRBV7-2, the J gene TRBJ2-1; TRBD1 matches at 7 bases. Looked up from germline, CDR1 is SGHTA and CDR2 is FQGNSA. This CDR3 has 12 amino acids. The V and J ends lost 3 bases and 9 bases, in that order; junction bases with no gene match: 2. CDR3 sequence reads: CASSLRQGEQFF. The CDR3, as DNA: TGTGCCAGCAGCTTGAGACAGGGTGAGCAGTTCTTC.

The genes are TRBV9 and TRBJ2-7; tentatively, D is TRBD2 (6 bases). Germline V gene sequence: CDR1 SGDLS, CDR2 YYNGEE. With 0 bases removed from V and 6 bases from J, the gap between germline ends came to 22 bases. The CDR3 runs 17 residues. In DNA, the CDR3 is TGTGCCAGCAGCGTAGGGTTGGAGGGTACCGCCGCAAGCGAGCAGTACTTC. It yields the protein CASSVGLEGTAASEQYF.

The V and J genes are TRBV30 and TRBJ2-7; possible D gene TRBD1, 5 bases. Between the trimmed V and J ends, which lost 3 bases and 4 bases, there was a span of 13 bases. Germline CDR1 and CDR2: GTSNPN and SVGIG (reference sequence). The CDR3 has 13 residues. The CDR3 nucleotides are TGTGCCTGGAGGGCGGCAGGGCGGTACGAGCAGTACTTC. Translating it yields CAWRAAGRYEQYF.

The V gene is TRBV7-2, the J gene TRBJ1-1, with D possibly being TRBD1 (6 bases). The CDR3 runs to 13 residues. V was clipped by 0 bases and J by 7 bases, with 9 bases between them. CDR1 SGHTA and CDR2 FQGNSA come from the germline V gene. The CDR3 DNA is TGTGCCAGCAGCTTAGCTAGGGACAATGAAGCTTTCTTT. Translated, it gives CASSLARDNEAFF. Full variable domain (missing parts from reference TRBV7-2 and TRBJ1-1): GAGVSQSPSNKVTEKGKDVELRCDPISGHTALYWYRQSLGQGLEFLIYFQGNSAPDKSGLPSDRFSAERTGGSVSTLTIQRTQQEDSAVYLCASSLARDNEAFFGQGTRLTVV.

This rearrangement joins TRBV9 to TRBJ1-2; 10 bases are a match to TRBD1. Germline V CDR1 and CDR2: SGDLS, YYNGEE. CDR3 size: 15 residues. Trimming removed 3 bases from V and 5 bases from J; junction bases left unmatched: 7. CDR3 loop: CASSAAGTGEYGYTF. The CDR3 DNA is TGTGCCAGCAGCGCGGCCGGGACAGGGGAATATGGCTACACCTTC.

This clone was seen just once. This chain joins TRBV7-9 and TRBJ1-3; no definite D call. The germline V gene encodes CDR1 SEHNR and CDR2 FQNEAQ (reference sequence). CDR3 length: 14 residues. Trimming removed 4 bases at V and 4 bases at J, with 11 bases between. The CDR3 loop is CASSSSPTGNTIYF. DNA of the CDR3: TGTGCCAGCAGCTCATCCCCGACAGGAAACACCATATATTTT. Combining the CDR3 with reference TRBV7-9 and TRBJ1-3 gives the whole variable domain DTGVSQNPRHKITKRGQNVTFRCDPISEHNRLYWYRQTLGQGPEFLTYFQNEAQLEKSRLLSDRFSAERPKGSFSTLEIQRTEQGDSAMYLCASSSSPTGNTIYFGEGSWLTVV.

The chain links TRBV2 to TRBJ2-1, with 10 bases matching TRBD2. CDR3 length equals 15 residues. Germline CDR1 SNHLY, CDR2 FYNNEI. Germline trimming cut 6 bases from V and 2 bases from J; bases unmatched to any gene: 4. The CDR3 sequence is CASRTGTSAYNEQFF. Written as DNA, the CDR3 is TGTGCCAGCAGAACCGGGACTAGCGCCTACAATGAGCAGTTCTTC.

The chain couples TRBV7-2 to TRBJ1-3; D gene unclear. Germline CDR1 and CDR2: SGHTA and FQGNSA. V was cut by 1 base and J by 0 bases, with 10 bases left in between. The CDR3 totals 16 residues. The CDR3: CASSLVTYHSGNTIYF. Here the CDR3 DNA reads TGTGCCAGCAGCTTAGTTACCTACCACTCTGGAAACACCATATATTTT.

The rearrangement links TRBV7-6 to TRBJ2-3; 11 bases map to TRBD2. The length of the CDR3 is 17 residues. V lost 2 bases, J lost 3 bases, and 7 bases stayed unmatched. Germline V CDR1 and CDR2: SGHVS, FNYEAQ. CDR3 region: CASSLRISGGATDTQYF. The CDR3 coding sequence is TGTGCCAGCAGCTTAAGGATTAGCGGGGGGGCAACAGATACGCAGTATTTT.

V usage is TRBV5-1 and J usage is TRBJ2-7; the match to TRBD1 covers 9 bases. The CDR3 sequence is 15 residues long. Germline lookup yields CDR1 SGHRS and CDR2 YFSETQ. V trimming: 4 bases; J trimming: 0 bases; junction bases outside the gene matches: 5. DNA for the CDR3: TGCGCCAGCAGCCGGGACAGGGTAAGCTCCTACGAGCAGTACTTC. It yields the protein CASSRDRVSSYEQYF. Variable domain in full (rest from reference TRBV5-1 and TRBJ2-7): KAGVTQTPRYLIKTRGQQVTLSCSPISGHRSVSWYQQTPGQGLQFLFEYFSETQRNKGNFPGRFSGRQFSNSRSEMNVSTLELGDSALYLCASSRDRVSSYEQYFGPGTRLTVT.

This clone was observed a few times. This chain links TRBV4-3 with TRBJ1-3; D may be TRBD1 (5 bases). Looked up from germline, CDR1 is LGHNA and CDR2 is YSLEER. Trimming cost V 0 bases and J 0 bases, with 12 bases left between them. This CDR3 is 17 amino acids long. CDR3 residues: CASSQEPQGVSGNTIYF. The DNA for the CDR3 is TGCGCCAGCAGCCAAGAACCCCAAGGGGTCTCTGGAAACACCATATATTTT.

This chain joins TRBV7-9 and TRBJ1-6; 9 bases map to TRBD1. The CDR3 is made up of 16 amino acids. V was pared by 2 bases and J by 10 bases, with 9 bases of the junction left unmatched. Per the germline V gene, CDR1 is SEHNR and CDR2 is FQNEAQ (reference sequence). CDR3 bases: TGTGCCAGCAGCTTAATCTCGGGACAGGGAGGATCACCCCTCCACTTT. Protein sequence: CASSLISGQGGSPLHF.

V is TRBV2 and J is TRBJ2-4; D perhaps matches TRBD2 (6 bases). This CDR3 has 16 residues. Germline values: CDR1 SNHLY, CDR2 FYNNEI. Trimming pared 6 bases from V and 2 bases from J, leaving 17 bases between. CDR3 residues: CASRTGTWVPKNIQYF. The CDR3 region has the DNA TGTGCCAGCAGAACCGGGACTTGGGTGCCCAAAAACATTCAGTACTTC.

The rearrangement links TRBV29-1 to TRBJ1-2; maybe TRBD1 (5 bases). Germline V gene lookup returns CDR1 SQVTM and CDR2 ANQGSEA. V was shortened by 0 bases and J by 0 bases, with 8 bases between the two germline ends. This CDR3 region has 14 residues. The CDR3 loop is CSVEEGGANYGYTF. Written as DNA, the CDR3 is TGCAGCGTTGAAGAGGGGGGAGCTAACTATGGCTACACCTTC.

V gene TRBV7-2 combines with J gene TRBJ2-2, with D perhaps TRBD1 (6 bases). V was clipped by 5 bases and J by 4 bases, with 11 bases between them. This CDR3 spans 14 amino acids. CDR1 and CDR2 from the germline V gene are SGHTA and FQGNSA. For the CDR3, the DNA is TGTGCCAGCAGCCCGACAGGTGCCACCGGGGAGCTGTTTTTT. Protein product: CASSPTGATGELFF.

V gene TRBV19 combines with J gene TRBJ1-2; a weak D match, TRBD1 (6 bases). CDR3 length: 14 residues. Germline lookup yields CDR1 LNHDA and CDR2 SQIVND (reference sequence). The V gene lost 6 bases and the J gene lost 2 bases, with 13 bases spanning the gap. The CDR3 sequence: CASSPDSQNYGYTF. CDR3 in DNA: TGTGCCAGTAGCCCGGACAGCCAAAACTATGGCTACACCTTC.

The rearrangement uses TRBV12-5 and TRBJ2-5; D is unresolved. TRBJ2-7 explains the end of the DNA better; the J call may be wrong. CDR3 size: 12 residues. Germline V gives CDR1 LGHNT, CDR2 FRNRAP. The CDR3 DNA follows: TGTGCTAGTGGTTTGGACCACTACGAGCAGTACTTC. The encoded protein is CASGLDHYEQYF.